The next 10 T cell receptor beta chains were all read from a single sample in a study of OX40 agonist ivuxolimab in advanced cancers. Using immunoSEQ multiplex PCR, the repertoire was profiled, and TCRdb retains in-frame clones only, with some absent. The profile shows approximately 70,000 clones, roughly 84% of them singletons. Source: CD4+ or CD8+ T cells sorted from blood, taken in a trial of the OX40 agonist ivuxolimab. The receptors come from an adult with an advanced solid tumor such as melanoma, head and neck, liver or kidney cancer.

This chain connects TRBV10-3 to TRBJ2-5; D gene unclear. Trimming removed 6 bases at V and 5 bases at J, with 13 bases between. CDR3 size: 13 residues. Germline V gene sequence: CDR1 ENHRY, CDR2 SYGVKD. The CDR3 loop reads CAISDGVRETQYF. In nucleotides, the CDR3 is TGTGCCATCAGCGATGGGGTCAGGGAGACCCAGTACTTC.

V and J are TRBV4-1 and TRBJ2-1; TRBD1 aligns across 8 bases. J gave up 4 bases and V 1 base, and 12 bases lay outside the gene matches. Germline assignment: CDR1 MGHRA and CDR2 YSYEKL. CDR3 length: 18 residues. The CDR3 loop reads CASSQGVQGGGPYNEQFF. As DNA, the CDR3 is TGCGCCAGCAGCCAAGGGGTACAGGGGGGCGGCCCATACAATGAGCAGTTCTTC.

The V gene is TRBV5-1, the J gene TRBJ2-2; 10 nucleotides align to TRBD1. This CDR3 contains 15 residues. The J segment lost 3 bases and the V segment lost 5 bases, leaving 4 bases of the junction unmatched. Looked up from germline, CDR1 is SGHRS and CDR2 is YFSETQ. The CDR3 loop reads CASSQTGGDTGELFF. In DNA form, the CDR3 reads TGCGCCAGCAGTCAGACAGGGGGCGACACCGGGGAGCTGTTTTTT.

The V call is TRBV5-1, the J call TRBJ2-1; maybe TRBD1 (6 bases). With 5 bases removed from V and 5 bases from J, the gap between germline ends came to 17 bases. Germline CDR1 is SGHRS and CDR2 is YFSETQ. The CDR3 runs 15 residues. The CDR3 DNA sequence: TGCGCCAGCAGAGGGGGACAAGGGAACCACAATGAGCAGTTCTTC. Its translation is CASRGGQGNHNEQFF.

The V gene is TRBV25-1, the J gene TRBJ1-4; 10 bases are a match to TRBD1. Unmatched junction bases numbered 6, after V lost 1 base and J lost 10 bases. The V gene's germline CDR1 is MGHDK and CDR2 SYGVNS. This CDR3 is 15 amino acids long. The CDR3 region has the DNA TGTGCCAGCAGTGAATGGGGACAGGGGACCGGAAAACTGTTTTTT. Protein product: CASSEWGQGTGKLFF.

This chain uses TRBV19 with TRBJ2-3; D not certain. The CDR3 is 17 amino acids. V was pared by 1 base and J by 4 bases, with 18 bases between. Germline CDR1 LNHDA, CDR2 SQIVND (reference sequence). CDR3 bases: TGTGCCAGTAGTATAGGGGATCCGGGCCGACTGGCAGATACGCAGTATTTT. It codes for CASSIGDPGRLADTQYF.

J is TRBJ2-7 and V is TRBV27; 7 bases are a match to TRBD1. This CDR3 has 13 amino acids. The J segment lost 0 bases and the V segment lost 4 bases, leaving 0 bases of the junction unmatched. Germline V lookup: CDR1 MNHEY, CDR2 SMNVEV (reference sequence). CDR3 nucleotide sequence: TGTGCCAGCAGTTCAGGGGGCTCCTACGAGCAGTACTTC. Translating it yields CASSSGGSYEQYF.

DNA for the CDR3: TGTGCCAGTAGCAAGACAACCGTGGATGGCTACACCTTC. It encodes CASSKTTVDGYTF. The rearrangement uses TRBV19 and TRBJ1-2, with D uncertain. The V and J ends lost 6 bases and 6 bases respectively, with 14 bases between them. The CDR3 contains 13 residues. The V gene's germline CDR1 is LNHDA and CDR2 SQIVND (reference sequence).

The chain combines TRBV5-6 with TRBJ1-1, with D unresolved. The CDR3 is 15 amino acids. Looked up from germline, CDR1 is SGHDT and CDR2 is YYEEEE. Trimming took 3 bases from V and 5 from J, leaving 17 bases between them. This chain's CDR3 is CASSSFDGLLTEAFF. CDR3 in DNA: TGTGCCAGCAGCTCTTTCGACGGACTATTAACTGAAGCTTTCTTT. The full variable domain, completed using reference TRBV5-6 and TRBJ1-1, is DAGVTQSPTHLIKTRGQQVTLRCSPKSGHDTVSWYQQALGQGPQFIFQYYEEEERQRGNFPDRFSGHQFPNYSSELNVNALLLGDSALYLCASSSFDGLLTEAFFGQGTRLTVV.

DNA of the CDR3: TGTGCCAGCACCCCGACTAGCGGGGGGACCGGGGAGCTGTTTTTT. Amino acid sequence: CASTPTSGGTGELFF. The gene calls are TRBV2 and TRBJ2-2, with 13 bases aligning to TRBD2. The CDR3 is made up of 15 amino acids. The germline V gene has CDR1 SNHLY and CDR2 FYNNEI. V lost 7 bases to trimming and J lost 5 bases; unmatched junction nucleotides: 4.